The 15 T cell receptor beta chains below come from one sample, sequenced in a study of PD-1 blockade in classical Hodgkin lymphoma. TCRdb's table, derived via immunoSEQ multiplex PCR, lists solely in-frame clones and lacks some. The repertoire holds roughly 86,000 clones, with 83% as singletons. Regarding time point: cycle 4 day 1 (C4D1), after more than 5 weeks of nivolumab. Following autologous stem cell transplantation, relapse occurred in every patient, and exposure to brentuximab vedotin varied. Sequencing used peripheral blood mononuclear cells (PBMCs), obtained before the fourth cycle of nivolumab. The source is a human donor with classical Hodgkin lymphoma.

The chain couples TRBV4-1 to TRBJ2-1; tentative D call: TRBD2 (6 bases). Germline CDR1 and CDR2: MGHRA and YSYEKL. V was clipped by 7 bases and J by 6 bases, with 22 bases between them. The CDR3 consists of 16 residues. CDR3: CASTLPLGGGSNEQFF. The CDR3 coding sequence is TGCGCCAGCACCCTCCCCCTGGGGGGTGGAAGCAATGAGCAGTTCTTC.

CDR3 amino acids: CASTARPRRRTGANVLTF. DNA for the CDR3: TGTGCCAGTACCGCCCGGCCACGGCGGAGGACTGGGGCCAACGTCCTGACTTTC. The genes are TRBV19 and TRBJ2-6; maybe TRBD2 (5 bases). Germline V CDR1 and CDR2: LNHDA, SQIVND (reference sequence). The CDR3 extends over 18 amino acids. V dropped 7 bases and J dropped 2 bases, with 21 bases sitting between them.

The chain uses TRBV28 and TRBJ2-7; 8 bases match TRBD2. Trimming removed 4 bases from V and 3 bases from J; junction bases left unmatched: 8. Looked up from germline, CDR1 is MDHEN and CDR2 is SYDVKM. The CDR3 runs 15 residues. As DNA, the CDR3 is TGTGCCAGCAGTTGGTCCTCGGGAGGGGGCTACGAGCAGTACTTC. This codes for CASSWSSGGGYEQYF.

The chain uses TRBV9 and TRBJ2-5; TRBD2 agrees at 12 bases. Trimming took 6 bases from V and 5 from J; bases not matched to a gene: 5. Germline V gene lookup returns CDR1 SGDLS and CDR2 YYNGEE. This CDR3 has 14 amino acids. Here the CDR3 DNA reads TGTGCCAGCAATCTGGGACTAGCGGGCGAGACCCAGTACTTC. Protein product: CASNLGLAGETQYF.

The chain links TRBV11-3 to TRBJ1-1; D gene uncertain. Trimming took off 2 bases at V and 4 bases at J, with 11 bases between the two ends. This CDR3 has 14 residues. Germline CDR1 reads SGHNT; CDR2 reads YENEEA. This CDR3 reads CASSLSGDSTEAFF. CDR3 DNA sequence: TGTGCCAGCAGCTTATCCGGGGATAGCACTGAAGCTTTCTTT.

The chain recombines TRBV28 with TRBJ1-4; TRBD1 is a possible D gene (5 bases). CDR3 length: 14 residues. Per the germline V gene, CDR1 is MDHEN and CDR2 is SYDVKM. V dropped 5 bases and J dropped 2 bases, with 9 bases sitting between them. The CDR3 sequence is CASSRGGTNEKLFF. CDR3 in DNA: TGTGCCAGCAGTCGCGGGGGGACTAATGAAAAACTGTTTTTT.

The V call is TRBV29-1, the J call TRBJ1-2; weak D call: TRBD1 (5 bases). Germline V lookup: CDR1 SQVTM, CDR2 ANQGSEA. The CDR3 contains 14 residues. Deletions cut 6 bases from V and 2 bases from J, with 16 bases between. DNA for the CDR3: TGCAGCGTAGCAGGGTTGGACTTAAACTATGGCTACACCTTC. This gives the protein CSVAGLDLNYGYTF.

This clone has only one observation. The CDR3 sequence is CASSLEGEGQPQHF. In DNA, the CDR3 is TGTGCCAGCAGCTTAGAAGGGGAGGGTCAGCCCCAGCATTTT. J is TRBJ1-5 and V is TRBV7-9; maybe TRBD1 (5 bases). The germline gives CDR1 SEHNR, CDR2 FQNEAQ (reference sequence). V was trimmed by 1 base and J by 6 bases, leaving 10 bases between them. The CDR3 contains 14 residues.

The chain has TRBV27 and TRBJ1-2, with 7 bases matching TRBD1. V dropped 4 bases and J dropped 0; count of bases not matched to a gene: 11. Germline CDR1 MNHEY, CDR2 SMNVEV (reference sequence). The CDR3 totals 17 residues. CDR3 in amino acids: CASSSGQGGRANYGYTF. DNA of the CDR3: TGTGCCAGCAGTTCTGGCCAGGGGGGAAGAGCTAACTATGGCTACACCTTC.

This clone appeared a single time. The gene calls are TRBV6-5 and TRBJ2-5; D gene unclear. This CDR3 region has 13 residues. Germline CDR1 MNHEY, CDR2 SVGAGI. V lost 0 bases, J lost 1 base, and 3 bases lay in between. The CDR3 loop reads CASSYSPQETQYF. The CDR3 bases are TGTGCCAGCAGTTACTCTCCCCAAGAGACCCAGTACTTC.

This clone was seen once. The chain couples TRBV6-6 to TRBJ2-7; perhaps TRBD2 as D (5 bases). The CDR3 spans 14 residues. V lost 5 bases, J lost 5 bases, and 16 bases lay in between. Germline V gene lookup returns CDR1 MNHNY and CDR2 SVGAGI (reference sequence). DNA for the CDR3: TGTGCCAGCAGTCCGTCCGGGGTCCAGGACGAGCAGTACTTC. Its translation is CASSPSGVQDEQYF.

This chain links TRBV27 with TRBJ1-1; no firm D call. This CDR3 has 14 amino acids. Germline CDR1 reads MNHEY; CDR2 reads SMNVEV (reference sequence). The V end was cut by 2 bases, the J end by 1 base, with 8 bases between. The CDR3 is CASSLNGQNTEAFF. CDR3 in DNA: TGTGCCAGCAGTTTAAATGGGCAGAACACTGAAGCTTTCTTT.

The chain recombines TRBV6-6 with TRBJ2-5, with D uncertain. CDR1 and CDR2 (germline): MNHNY, SVGAGI (reference sequence). Trimming took 6 bases from V and 4 from J, leaving 9 bases between them. CDR3 length: 12 amino acids. CDR3 region: CASSPRRETQYF. The CDR3 DNA is TGTGCCAGCAGCCCCAGACGAGAGACCCAGTACTTC.

The chain employs TRBV30 and TRBJ2-1, with D unresolved. CDR1 and CDR2 (germline): GTSNPN, SVGIG (reference sequence). V was clipped by 0 bases and J by 5 bases, with 5 bases between them. The CDR3 contains 12 residues. The CDR3: CAWSVVDNEQFF. The DNA for the CDR3 is TGTGCCTGGAGTGTGGTGGACAATGAGCAGTTCTTC.

This chain links TRBV2 with TRBJ2-5; TRBD2 aligns across 7 bases. V was pared by 7 bases and J by 5 bases, with 13 bases of the junction left unmatched. This CDR3 region has 15 residues. Germline V gene lookup returns CDR1 SNHLY and CDR2 FYNNEI. The CDR3 reads CASIMGGGSWETQYF. DNA for the CDR3: TGTGCCAGCATAATGGGTGGCGGGAGCTGGGAGACCCAGTACTTC.